This note documents a single T cell receptor (beta chain) sequence. The V end lost 4 bases, the J end lost 5 bases, and 10 bases lay between the germline ends. CDR3 length: 13 residues. Germline-derived CDR1 and CDR2 are SGHTA and FQGNSA. This record belongs to a study of blood T cell repertoires in COVID-19. Study overall: Italy, Spain and the United States were the sources of the convalescent and acute COVID-19 samples.

In the authors' workflow: The authors estimated nucleated cell counts from reference gene primer amplification. TCRdb keeps only in-frame clones here, not all; method: immunoSEQ multiplex PCR. V and J calls and clone size follow that table, whereas D and trimming were derived from the DNA. The repertoire has about 250,000 clones, around nine tenths of them found once; the top ten carry around 1.5%. What was sequenced was peripheral blood. This clonotype was obtained from a woman aged 60-75 years who had recovered from COVID-19. V usage is TRBV7-2 and J usage is TRBJ2-3; tentatively, D is TRBD2 (5 bases). Written as DNA, the CDR3 is TGTGCCAGCAGCTCAACCCGGGGAGATACGCAGTATTTT. It encodes CASSSTRGDTQYF.